The present TCR beta chain was sequenced within a study of T cell changes during pregnancy in multiple sclerosis. Profiled with immunoSEQ multiplex PCR; TCRdb holds only in-frame clones, not every one. The sample contains more than 35,000 clones, roughly 89% of which appear only once. V was clipped by 5 bases and J by 6 bases; unmatched bases: 9. The germline gives CDR1 MRHNA, CDR2 SNTAGT. CDR3 length equals 15 residues. The sequences come from CD4+ T cells from peripheral blood mononuclear cells, collected after pregnancy. The source of this sequence is a female donor in good health, enrolled as a control in a pregnancy study. The rearrangement uses TRBV6-4 and TRBJ2-1; TRBD1 aligns across 8 bases. In nucleotides, the CDR3 is TGTGCCAGCAGTTCAGGACAGGGTGGTGGCAATGAGCAGTTCTTC. Translated, it gives CASSSGQGGGNEQFF.